This TCR beta chain appears in the sequencing data of a study of OX40 agonist ivuxolimab in advanced cancers. Looking at the study overall: In three patients, partial responses were observed, one with hepatocellular carcinoma and two with cutaneous melanoma.

Broader study findings: CD4+ T cells averaged fewer expanded clones than CD8+ T cells.

Data came from immunoSEQ multiplex PCR; TCRdb stores just in-frame clones and leaves some out. The repertoire includes roughly 75,000 clones, more than 70% of them detected once, and less than 0.85% sits in the top ten. Of note for this clone: What it binds is not known.

The sequence was collected from an adult with an advanced solid tumor such as melanoma, head and neck, liver or kidney cancer. The sample here was CD4+ or CD8+ T cells sorted from blood, taken in a trial of the OX40 agonist ivuxolimab.

The CDR3, as DNA: TGTGCCAGCAGCTTACGCAGCAACACAGATACGCAGTATTTT. This gives the protein CASSLRSNTDTQYF. This chain links TRBV5-4 with TRBJ2-3; unclear D gene. The CDR3 consists of 14 residues. V lost 2 bases to trimming and J lost 2 bases, with 9 bases between them. Germline V gives CDR1 SGHNT, CDR2 YYREEE (reference sequence).